The clone carrying this TCR beta chain was detected once. Antigen specificity is unknown. This CDR3 spans 14 amino acids. Germline V CDR1 and CDR2: MNHNS, SASEGT. V shed 6 bases and J shed 0 bases, with 9 bases lying between them. These data originate in a study of cytomegalovirus exposure and HLA in healthy donors. Study results and limitations: As was reported, the classifier diagnosed cytomegalovirus status with high specificity and sensitivity.

13 Jbeta primers and 60 Vbeta primers were used for the PCR. The assay was immunoSEQ multiplex PCR, and TCRdb's table has in-frame clones only and misses some. The sample yields some 60,000 clones, 80% seen once. The source is a male donor in good health and CMV-seronegative. Sequenced input: PBMCs. The V gene is TRBV6-1, the J gene TRBJ1-3; no clear D gene. CDR3 DNA sequence: TGTGCCAGCAGGTCCGGGGTCTCTGGAAACACCATATATTTT. It specifies CASRSGVSGNTIYF.